The rows below give T cell receptor beta chains drawn from one sample of a study of T cells in Graves' hyperthyroidism and ophthalmopathy. MiXCR, applied by TCRdb to the multiplex PCR reads, yields one record per CDR3 protein. The sample yields about 600,000 distinct CDR3 sequences, around 16% seen once. The sequenced sample consisted of blood. The source of these receptors is a woman in her 40s with Graves' ophthalmopathy. The CDR3 runs from the conserved cysteine through the conserved F or W. The D gene is left open where the match is weak. Rows give clone size only sometimes, using once, few, many, or a class for an expanded clone.

clone size	V gene	J gene	D gene	CDR3 length	CDR3 protein	CDR3 DNA
NA	TRBV20-1	TRBJ2-7	TRBD2	14	CSSARQAGGGEQYF	TGCAGTAGTGCTCGCCAAGCGGGAGGTGGCGAGCAGTACTTC
NA	TRBV5-6	TRBJ1-1	NA	15	CASSSPREVDTEAFF	TGTGCCAGCAGCTCCCCGCGGGAGGTGGACACTGAAGCTTTCTTT
NA	TRBV18	TRBJ1-1	NA	15	CASSPFGQLNTEAFF	TGTGCCAGCTCACCTTTCGGACAGCTGAACACTGAAGCTTTCTTT
NA	TRBV19	TRBJ2-1	TRBD1	15	CASSSSRTGGNEQFF	TGTGCCAGTAGCTCCTCCCGGACAGGGGGCAATGAGCAGTTCTTC
many	TRBV28	TRBJ1-1	NA	18	CASSFSGGRILLNTEAFF	TGTGCCAGCAGTTTTTCGGGGGGCAGGATTCTCTTGAACACTGAAGCTTTCTTT
NA	TRBV30	TRBJ1-6	TRBD1	19	CAWRTAGQGIITYNSPLHF	TGTGCCTGGAGGACGGCGGGACAGGGGATTATCACCTATAATTCACCCCTCCACTTT
many	TRBV11-2	TRBJ2-3	NA	14	CASSFGSSRDTQYF	TGTGCCAGCAGCTTCGGTAGCAGCAGAGATACGCAGTATTTT
NA	TRBV6-1	TRBJ1-1	NA	14	CASSAAGMNTEAFF	TGTGCCAGCTCGGCGGCAGGAATGAACACTGAAGCTTTCTTT
few	TRBV6-1	TRBJ2-3	NA	18	CASSTIRRLGTSTDTQYF	TGTGCCAGCAGCACCATACGCCGACTGGGGACTTCCACAGATACGCAGTATTTT
few	TRBV7-4	TRBJ2-3	NA	13	CARREAVTDTQYF	TGTGCCCGGAGAGAAGCGGTCACAGATACGCAGTATTTT
many	TRBV2	TRBJ2-7	NA	14	CASRGRESTYEQYF	TGTGCCAGCAGGGGACGGGAGAGTACCTACGAGCAGTACTTC
NA	TRBV19	TRBJ2-2	NA	16	CASSIWLATNTGELFF	TGTGCCAGTAGTATCTGGCTAGCGACAAACACCGGGGAGCTGTTTTTT
many	TRBV6-1	TRBJ2-3	TRBD2	17	CASSPSAGGRGTDTQYF	TGTGCCAGCAGCCCCTCGGCGGGGGGGCGAGGCACAGATACGCAGTATTTT
NA	TRBV28	TRBJ2-2	NA	12	CASNENLQELFF	TGTGCCAGCAACGAAAATTTGCAGGAGCTGTTTTTT
many	TRBV6-1	TRBJ2-3	TRBD2	13	CASKAGGTDTQYF	TGTGCCAGCAAGGCGGGAGGGACAGATACGCAGTATTTT
many	TRBV2	TRBJ2-7	NA	14	CASILREGFHEQYF	TGTGCCAGCATCCTCAGAGAGGGTTTCCACGAGCAGTACTTC
many	TRBV11-2	TRBJ1-6	NA	13	CASSLAVNSPLHF	TGTGCCAGCAGCTTGGCAGTTAATTCACCCCTCCACTTT
few	TRBV30	TRBJ2-1	NA	14	CAWSVTIGASEQFF	TGTGCCTGGAGCGTTACGATCGGAGCGAGTGAGCAGTTCTTC
many	TRBV5-1	TRBJ2-5	TRBD1	15	CASRTLPGQKETQYF	TGCGCCAGCCGGACCCTTCCGGGACAGAAAGAGACCCAGTACTTC
NA	TRBV30	TRBJ1-1	NA	15	CAWSVPYSTGTEAFF	TGTGCCTGGAGTGTTCCGTACAGTACCGGCACTGAAGCTTTCTTT
NA	TRBV7-3	TRBJ2-3	TRBD2	14	CASSRLAGGNTQYF	TGTGCCAGCAGCCGACTAGCGGGAGGGAACACGCAGTATTTT
many	TRBV12-3/TRBV12-4	TRBJ2-7	TRBD2	15	CASSFGSGALYEQYF	TGTGCCAGCAGTTTTGGTAGCGGGGCACTCTACGAGCAGTACTTC